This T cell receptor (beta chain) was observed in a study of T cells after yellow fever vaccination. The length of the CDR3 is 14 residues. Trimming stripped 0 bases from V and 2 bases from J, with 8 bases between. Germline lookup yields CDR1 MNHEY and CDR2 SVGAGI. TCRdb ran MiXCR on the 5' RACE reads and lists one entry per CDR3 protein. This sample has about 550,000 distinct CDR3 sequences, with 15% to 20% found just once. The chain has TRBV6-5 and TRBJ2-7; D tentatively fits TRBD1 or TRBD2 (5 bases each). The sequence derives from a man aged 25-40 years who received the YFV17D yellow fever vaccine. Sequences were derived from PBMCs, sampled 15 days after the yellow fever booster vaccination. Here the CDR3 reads CASSYSPGPYEQYF. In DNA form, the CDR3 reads TGTGCCAGCAGTTACTCCCCGGGGCCCTACGAGCAGTACTTC.